This T cell receptor (beta chain) emerged from a study of a mutant IDH1 vaccine in newly diagnosed glioma. Time point specified: week 47, end of study. Doses of 300 ug of mutant IDH1 20-mer peptide were given with topical imiquimod. As concerns this clone: As yet, its antigen is unknown.

The method was immunoSEQ multiplex PCR; TCRdb's version includes in-frame clones alone and lacks a portion of them. Of about 59,000 clones in the sample, less than 90% were seen once. This clonotype was sampled from a man between 25 and 39 years old with glioma. Here the sequenced sample was PBMCs, taken from a glioma patient whose treatment included an IDH1 peptide vaccine.

The CDR3 sequence: CASSLWRRSNEKLFF. CDR3 nucleotides: TGTGCCAGCAGCTTATGGCGGCGTTCTAATGAAAAACTGTTTTTT. The chain is built from TRBV13 and TRBJ1-4; no reliable D call. The CDR3 has 15 residues. Germline V gives CDR1 PRHDT, CDR2 FYEKMQ (reference sequence). Trimming cost V 2 bases and J 3 bases, with 10 bases left between them.